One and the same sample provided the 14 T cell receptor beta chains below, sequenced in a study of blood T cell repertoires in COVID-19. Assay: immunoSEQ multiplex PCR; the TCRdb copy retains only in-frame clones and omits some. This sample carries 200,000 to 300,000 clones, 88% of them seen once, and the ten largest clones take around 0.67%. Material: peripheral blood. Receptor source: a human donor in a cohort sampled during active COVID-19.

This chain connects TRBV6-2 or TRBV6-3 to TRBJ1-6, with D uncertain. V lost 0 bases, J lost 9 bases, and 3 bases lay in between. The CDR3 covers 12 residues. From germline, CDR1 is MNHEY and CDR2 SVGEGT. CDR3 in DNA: TGTGCCAGCAGTTACTCCAGTTCACCCCTCCACTTT. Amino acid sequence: CASSYSSSPLHF.

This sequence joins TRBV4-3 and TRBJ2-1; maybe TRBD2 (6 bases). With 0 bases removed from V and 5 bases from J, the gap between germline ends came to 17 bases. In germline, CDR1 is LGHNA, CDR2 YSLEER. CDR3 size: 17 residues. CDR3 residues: CASSQDAGTRRDNEQFF. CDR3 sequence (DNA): TGCGCCAGCAGCCAAGATGCGGGGACTCGAAGGGACAATGAGCAGTTCTTC.

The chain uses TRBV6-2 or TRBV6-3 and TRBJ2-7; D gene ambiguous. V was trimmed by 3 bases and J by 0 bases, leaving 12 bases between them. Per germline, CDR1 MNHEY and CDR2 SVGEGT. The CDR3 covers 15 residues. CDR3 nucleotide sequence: TGTGCCAGCAGTTATTTACGGCACTACTCCTACGAGCAGTACTTC. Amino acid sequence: CASSYLRHYSYEQYF.

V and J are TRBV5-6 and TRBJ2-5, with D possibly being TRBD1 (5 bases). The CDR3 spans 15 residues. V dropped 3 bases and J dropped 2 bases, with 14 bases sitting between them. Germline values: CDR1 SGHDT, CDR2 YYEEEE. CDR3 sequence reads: CASSWFGQGQETQYF. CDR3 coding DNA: TGTGCCAGCAGCTGGTTTGGGCAGGGACAAGAGACCCAGTACTTC.

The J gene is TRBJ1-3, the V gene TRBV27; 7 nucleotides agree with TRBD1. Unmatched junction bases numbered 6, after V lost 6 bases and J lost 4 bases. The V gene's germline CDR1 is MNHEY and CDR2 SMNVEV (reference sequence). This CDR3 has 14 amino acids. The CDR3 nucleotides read TGTGCCAGCAGCGTCAGGGGGTGGGGAAACACCATATATTTT. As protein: CASSVRGWGNTIYF.

DNA for the CDR3: TGTGCCAGTAGTGTCTTAGTGAACACTGAAGCTTTCTTT. The encoded protein is CASSVLVNTEAFF. V is TRBV19 and J is TRBJ1-1, with no clear D. V was cut by 5 bases and J by 0 bases, with 7 bases left in between. There are 13 residues in the CDR3. Germline V gives CDR1 LNHDA, CDR2 SQIVND (reference sequence).

Here the CDR3 reads CASSDLDKAYGYTF. CDR3 bases: TGTGCCAGCAGTGACCTGGACAAAGCCTATGGCTACACCTTC. This chain uses TRBV25-1 with TRBJ1-2; D perhaps matches TRBD1 (5 bases). CDR1 is MGHDK and CDR2 is SYGVNS in the germline V gene. This CDR3 comprises 14 residues. The V end lost 3 bases, the J end lost 4 bases, and 12 bases lay between the germline ends.

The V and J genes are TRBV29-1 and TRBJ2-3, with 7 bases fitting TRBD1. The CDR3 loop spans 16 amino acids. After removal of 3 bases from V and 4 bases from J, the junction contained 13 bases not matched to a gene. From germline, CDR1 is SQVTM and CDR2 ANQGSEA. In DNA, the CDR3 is TGCAGCGTTGAGGTCTACCCGGGACAGAGAGCAGATACGCAGTATTTT. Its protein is CSVEVYPGQRADTQYF.

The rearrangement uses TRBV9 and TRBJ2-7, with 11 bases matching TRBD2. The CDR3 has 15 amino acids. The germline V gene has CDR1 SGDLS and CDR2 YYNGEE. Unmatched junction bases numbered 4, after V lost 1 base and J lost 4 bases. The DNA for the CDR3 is TGTGCCAGCAGCGTATTTAGCGGGAGGGGGTACGAGCAGTACTTC. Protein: CASSVFSGRGYEQYF.

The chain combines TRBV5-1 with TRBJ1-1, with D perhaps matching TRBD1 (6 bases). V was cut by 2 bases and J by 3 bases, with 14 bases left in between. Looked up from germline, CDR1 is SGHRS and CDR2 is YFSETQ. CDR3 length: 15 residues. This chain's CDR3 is CASSFYRERDTEAFF. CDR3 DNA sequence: TGCGCCAGCAGCTTTTACAGGGAGAGGGACACTGAAGCTTTCTTT.

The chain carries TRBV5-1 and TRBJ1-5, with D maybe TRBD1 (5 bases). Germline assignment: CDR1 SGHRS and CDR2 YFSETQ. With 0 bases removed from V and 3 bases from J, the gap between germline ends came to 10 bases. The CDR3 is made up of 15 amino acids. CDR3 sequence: CASSLVGGPNQPQHF. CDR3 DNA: TGCGCCAGCAGCTTGGTCGGGGGTCCCAATCAGCCCCAGCATTTT. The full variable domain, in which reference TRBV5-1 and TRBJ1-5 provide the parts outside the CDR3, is KAGVTQTPRYLIKTRGQQVTLSCSPISGHRSVSWYQQTPGQGLQFLFEYFSETQRNKGNFPGRFSGRQFSNSRSEMNVSTLELGDSALYLCASSLVGGPNQPQHFGDGTRLSIL.

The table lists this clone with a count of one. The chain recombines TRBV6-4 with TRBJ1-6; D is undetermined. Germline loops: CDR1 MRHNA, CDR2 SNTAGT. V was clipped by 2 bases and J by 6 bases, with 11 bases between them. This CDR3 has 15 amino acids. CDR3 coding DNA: TGTGCCAGCAGTGACATGTGGCCTTCTAATTCACCCCTCCACTTT. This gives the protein CASSDMWPSNSPLHF.

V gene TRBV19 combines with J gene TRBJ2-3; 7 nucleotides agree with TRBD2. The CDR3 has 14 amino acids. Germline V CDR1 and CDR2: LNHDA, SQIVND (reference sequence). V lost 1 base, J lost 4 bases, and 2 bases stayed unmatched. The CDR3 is CASSIAGGSDTQYF. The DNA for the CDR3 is TGTGCCAGTAGTATAGCCGGGGGGTCAGATACGCAGTATTTT. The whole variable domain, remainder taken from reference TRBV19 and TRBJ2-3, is DGGITQSPKYLFRKEGQNVTLSCEQNLNHDAMYWYRQDPGQGLRLIYYSQIVNDFQKGDIAEGYSVSREKKESFPLTVTSAQKNPTAFYLCASSIAGGSDTQYFGPGTRLTVL.

CDR3 protein: CASSYPYHLYEQYF. As DNA, the CDR3 is TGTGCCAGCAGTTACCCCTATCACCTCTACGAGCAGTACTTC. The chain is built from TRBV6-2 or TRBV6-3 and TRBJ2-7; no definite D call. CDR1 is MNHEY, CDR2 SVGEGT, per germline. V was pared by 2 bases and J by 3 bases, with 11 bases between. This CDR3 has 14 amino acids.